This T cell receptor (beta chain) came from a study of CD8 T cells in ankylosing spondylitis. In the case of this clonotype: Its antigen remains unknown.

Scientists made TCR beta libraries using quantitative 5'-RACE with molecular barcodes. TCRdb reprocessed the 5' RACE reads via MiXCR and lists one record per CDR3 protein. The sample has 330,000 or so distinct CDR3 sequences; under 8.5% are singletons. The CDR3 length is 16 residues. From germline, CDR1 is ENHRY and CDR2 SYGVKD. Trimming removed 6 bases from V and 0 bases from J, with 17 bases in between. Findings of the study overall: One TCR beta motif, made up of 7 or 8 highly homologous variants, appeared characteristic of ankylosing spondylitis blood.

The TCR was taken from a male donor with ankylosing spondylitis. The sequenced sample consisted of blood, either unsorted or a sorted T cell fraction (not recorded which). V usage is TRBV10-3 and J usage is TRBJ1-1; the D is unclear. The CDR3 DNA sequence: TGTGCCATCAGCCGGACGGGTCCCGAGGTGAACACTGAAGCTTTCTTT. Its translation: CAISRTGPEVNTEAFF.